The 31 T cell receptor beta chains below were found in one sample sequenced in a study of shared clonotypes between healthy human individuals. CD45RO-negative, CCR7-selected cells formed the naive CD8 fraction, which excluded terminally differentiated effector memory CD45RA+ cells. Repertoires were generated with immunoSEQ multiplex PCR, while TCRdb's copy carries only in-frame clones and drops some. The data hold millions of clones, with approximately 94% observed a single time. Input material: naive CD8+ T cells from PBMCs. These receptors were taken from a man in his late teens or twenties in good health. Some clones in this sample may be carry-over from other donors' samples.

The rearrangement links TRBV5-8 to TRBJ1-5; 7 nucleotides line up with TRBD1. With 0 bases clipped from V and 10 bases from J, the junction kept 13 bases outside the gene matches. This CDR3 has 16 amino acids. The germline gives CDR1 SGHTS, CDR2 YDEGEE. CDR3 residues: CASSLGSTGRGEPQHF. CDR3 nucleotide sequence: TGTGCCAGCAGCTTGGGGTCGACAGGGCGTGGGGAACCCCAGCATTTT.

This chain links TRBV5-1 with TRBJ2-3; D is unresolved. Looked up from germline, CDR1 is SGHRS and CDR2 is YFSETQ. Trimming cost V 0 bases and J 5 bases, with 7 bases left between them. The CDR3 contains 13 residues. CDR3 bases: TGCGCCAGCAGCTTGGCTGGGGTAGATACGCAGTATTTT. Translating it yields CASSLAGVDTQYF.

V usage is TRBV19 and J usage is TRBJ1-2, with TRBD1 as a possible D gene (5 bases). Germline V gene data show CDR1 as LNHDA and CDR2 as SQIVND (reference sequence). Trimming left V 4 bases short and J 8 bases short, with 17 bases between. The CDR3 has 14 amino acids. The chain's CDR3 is CASSTAGGGDGYTF. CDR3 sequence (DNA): TGTGCCAGTAGTACCGCTGGCGGGGGAGACGGCTACACCTTC.

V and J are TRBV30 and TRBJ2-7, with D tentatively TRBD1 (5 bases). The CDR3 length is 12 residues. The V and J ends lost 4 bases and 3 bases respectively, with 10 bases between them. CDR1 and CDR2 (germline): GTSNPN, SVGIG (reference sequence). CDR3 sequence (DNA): TGTGCCTGGACAAAGGGGATCTACGAGCAGTACTTC. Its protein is CAWTKGIYEQYF.

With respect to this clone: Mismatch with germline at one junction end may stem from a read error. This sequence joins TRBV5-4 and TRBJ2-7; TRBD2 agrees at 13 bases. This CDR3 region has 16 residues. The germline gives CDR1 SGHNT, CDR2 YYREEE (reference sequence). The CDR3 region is CASTLGRTSGSAEQYF. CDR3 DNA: TGTGCCAGCACCTTGGGCCGGACTAGCGGGAGTGCCGAGCAGTACTTC.

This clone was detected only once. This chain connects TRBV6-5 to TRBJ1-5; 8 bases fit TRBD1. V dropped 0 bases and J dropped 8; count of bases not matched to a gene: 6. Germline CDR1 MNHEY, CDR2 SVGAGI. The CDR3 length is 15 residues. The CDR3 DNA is TGTGCCAGCAGTTACTCGGGCAGGGGGCGGGAGCCCCAGCATTTT. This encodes CASSYSGRGREPQHF.

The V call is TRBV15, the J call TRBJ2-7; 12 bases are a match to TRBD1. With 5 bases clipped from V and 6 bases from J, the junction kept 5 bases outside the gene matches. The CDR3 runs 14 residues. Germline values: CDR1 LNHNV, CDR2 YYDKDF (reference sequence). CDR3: CATSYRDRGPEQYF. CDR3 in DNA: TGTGCCACCAGCTACCGGGACAGGGGGCCCGAGCAGTACTTC.

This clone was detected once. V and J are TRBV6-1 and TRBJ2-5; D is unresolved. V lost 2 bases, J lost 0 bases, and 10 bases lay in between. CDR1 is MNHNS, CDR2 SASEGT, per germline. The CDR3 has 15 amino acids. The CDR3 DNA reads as TGTGCCAGCAGTGAACCCCATCATTACCAAGAGACCCAGTACTTC. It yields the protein CASSEPHHYQETQYF.

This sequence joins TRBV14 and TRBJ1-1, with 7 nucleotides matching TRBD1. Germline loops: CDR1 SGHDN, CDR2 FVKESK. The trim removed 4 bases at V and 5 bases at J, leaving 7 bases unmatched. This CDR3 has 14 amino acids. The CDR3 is CASSPRGGLTEAFF. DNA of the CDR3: TGTGCCAGCAGCCCCAGGGGGGGATTAACTGAAGCTTTCTTT.

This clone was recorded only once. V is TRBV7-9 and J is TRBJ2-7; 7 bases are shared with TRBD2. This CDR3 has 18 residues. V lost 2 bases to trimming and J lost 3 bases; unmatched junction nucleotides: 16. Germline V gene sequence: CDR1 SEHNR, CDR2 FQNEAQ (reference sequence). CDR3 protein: CASSLNLRGGTGYYEQYF. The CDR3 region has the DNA TGTGCCAGCAGCTTAAATTTAAGGGGAGGGACCGGATACTACGAGCAGTACTTC.

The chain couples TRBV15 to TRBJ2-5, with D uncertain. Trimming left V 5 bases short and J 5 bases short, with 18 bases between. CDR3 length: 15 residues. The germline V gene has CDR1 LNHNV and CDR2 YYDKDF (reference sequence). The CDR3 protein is CATSRRGPVGETQYF. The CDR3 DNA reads TGTGCCACCAGCCGCAGAGGTCCCGTGGGGGAGACCCAGTACTTC.

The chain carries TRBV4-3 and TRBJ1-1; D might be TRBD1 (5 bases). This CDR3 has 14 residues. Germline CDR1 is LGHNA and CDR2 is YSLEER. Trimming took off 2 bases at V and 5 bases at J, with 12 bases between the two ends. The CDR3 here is CASSQTRELTEAFF. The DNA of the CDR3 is TGCGCCAGCAGCCAAACCAGGGAATTAACTGAAGCTTTCTTT.

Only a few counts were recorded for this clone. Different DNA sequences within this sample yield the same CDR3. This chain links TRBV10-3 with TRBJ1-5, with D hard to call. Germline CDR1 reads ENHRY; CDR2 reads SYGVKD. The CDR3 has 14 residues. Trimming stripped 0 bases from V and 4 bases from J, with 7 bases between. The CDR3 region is CAISESGSNQPQHF. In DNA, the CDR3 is TGTGCCATCAGTGAGTCGGGGTCAAATCAGCCCCAGCATTTT.

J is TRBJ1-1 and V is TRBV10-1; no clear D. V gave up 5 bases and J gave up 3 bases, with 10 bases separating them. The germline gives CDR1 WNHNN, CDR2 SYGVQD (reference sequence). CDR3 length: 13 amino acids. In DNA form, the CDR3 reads TGCGCCAGCAGTCAAGGGAAGGACACTGAAGCTTTCTTT. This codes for CASSQGKDTEAFF.

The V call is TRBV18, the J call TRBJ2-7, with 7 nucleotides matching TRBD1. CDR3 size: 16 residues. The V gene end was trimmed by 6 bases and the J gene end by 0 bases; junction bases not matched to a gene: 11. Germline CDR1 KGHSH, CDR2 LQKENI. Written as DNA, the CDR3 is TGTGCCAGCTCGGGGGTGACAGGGCTAAGCTCCTACGAGCAGTACTTC. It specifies CASSGVTGLSSYEQYF. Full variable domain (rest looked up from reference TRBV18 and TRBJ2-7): NAGVMQNPRHLVRRRGQEARLRCSPMKGHSHVYWYRQLPEEGLKFMVYLQKENIIDESGMPKERFSAEFPKEGPSILRIQQVVRGDSAAYFCASSGVTGLSSYEQYFGPGTRLTVT.

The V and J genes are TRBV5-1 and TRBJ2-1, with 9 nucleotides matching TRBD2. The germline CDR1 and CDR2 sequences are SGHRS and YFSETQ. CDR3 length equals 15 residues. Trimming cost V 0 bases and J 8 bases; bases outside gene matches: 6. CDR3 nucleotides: TGCGCCAGCAGCTTGGCGCAAGCGGGAGGCCATGAGCAGTTCTTC. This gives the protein CASSLAQAGGHEQFF.

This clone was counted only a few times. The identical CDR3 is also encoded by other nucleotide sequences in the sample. CDR3 DNA: TGCAGTGCTAGAGTTGGCAATGAGCAGTTCTTC. Translation: CSARVGNEQFF. This chain connects TRBV20-1 to TRBJ2-1; no reliable D call. Germline V gives CDR1 DFQATT, CDR2 SNEGSKA (reference sequence). The CDR3 is 11 amino acids. V was cut by 1 base and J by 6 bases, with 4 bases left in between.

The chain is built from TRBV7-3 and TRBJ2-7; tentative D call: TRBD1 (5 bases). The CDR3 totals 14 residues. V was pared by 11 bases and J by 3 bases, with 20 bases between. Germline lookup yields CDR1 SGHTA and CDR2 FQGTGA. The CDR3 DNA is TGTGCCCGAGAAGACAGAATAAAAGACTACGAGCAGTACTTC. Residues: CAREDRIKDYEQYF. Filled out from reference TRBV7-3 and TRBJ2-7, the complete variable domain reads GAGVSQTPSNKVTEKGKYVELRCDPISGHTALYWYRQSLGQGPEFLIYFQGTGAADDSGLPNDRFFAVRPEGSVSTLKIQRTERGDSAVYLCAREDRIKDYEQYFGPGTRLTVT.

Written as DNA, the CDR3 is TGTGCCAGCAGTGCCGCCGGGACAGGGCTTCTGAAGGAGCTGTTTTTT. Protein product: CASSAAGTGLLKELFF. This chain connects TRBV28 to TRBJ2-2; 9 bases are shared with TRBD1. Germline V gene sequence: CDR1 MDHEN, CDR2 SYDVKM. The ends lost 5 bases at V and 10 bases at J; junction bases unmatched: 14. The CDR3 covers 16 residues.

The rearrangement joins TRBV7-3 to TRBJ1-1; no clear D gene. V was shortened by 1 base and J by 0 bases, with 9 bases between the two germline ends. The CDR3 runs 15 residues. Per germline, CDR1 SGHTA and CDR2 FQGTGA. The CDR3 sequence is CASSLNPDMNTEAFF. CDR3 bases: TGTGCCAGCAGCTTAAATCCAGACATGAACACTGAAGCTTTCTTT.

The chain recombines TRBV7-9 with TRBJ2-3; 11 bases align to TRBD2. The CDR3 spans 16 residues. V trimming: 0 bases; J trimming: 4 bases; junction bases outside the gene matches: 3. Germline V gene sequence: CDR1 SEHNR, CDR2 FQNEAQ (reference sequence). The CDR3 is CASSLATSGASDTQYF. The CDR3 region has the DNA TGTGCCAGCAGCTTAGCGACTAGCGGGGCGTCAGATACGCAGTATTTT.

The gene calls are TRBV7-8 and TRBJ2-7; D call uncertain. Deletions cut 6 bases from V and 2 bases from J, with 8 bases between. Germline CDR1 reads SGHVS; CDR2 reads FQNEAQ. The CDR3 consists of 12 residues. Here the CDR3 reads CASRAEAYEQYF. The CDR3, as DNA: TGTGCCAGCAGGGCGGAAGCCTACGAGCAGTACTTC. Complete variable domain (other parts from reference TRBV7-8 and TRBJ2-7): GAGVSQSPRYKVAKRGQDVALRCDPISGHVSLFWYQQALGQGPEFLTYFQNEAQLDKSGLPSDRFFAERPEGSVSTLKIQRTQQEDSAVYLCASRAEAYEQYFGPGTRLTVT.

The CDR3 coding sequence is TGCAGCGTGGGGGTGGCCAACAATGAGCAGTTCTTC. Residues: CSVGVANNEQFF. The rearrangement links TRBV29-1 to TRBJ2-1; the D gene could be TRBD1 or TRBD2 (5 bases each). Trimming removed 6 bases at V and 5 bases at J, with 11 bases between. This CDR3 has 12 amino acids. Germline assignment: CDR1 SQVTM and CDR2 ANQGSEA.

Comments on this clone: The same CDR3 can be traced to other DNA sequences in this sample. CDR3 sequence: CASSPRGISTDTQYF. Here the CDR3 DNA reads TGTGCCAGCAGCCCTCGGGGGATTAGCACAGATACGCAGTATTTT. The rearrangement links TRBV7-9 to TRBJ2-3, with a possible D match to TRBD2 (6 bases). The germline CDR1 and CDR2 sequences are SEHNR and FQNEAQ (reference sequence). Between the trimmed V and J ends, which lost 5 bases and 0 bases, there was a span of 12 bases. This CDR3 region has 15 residues.

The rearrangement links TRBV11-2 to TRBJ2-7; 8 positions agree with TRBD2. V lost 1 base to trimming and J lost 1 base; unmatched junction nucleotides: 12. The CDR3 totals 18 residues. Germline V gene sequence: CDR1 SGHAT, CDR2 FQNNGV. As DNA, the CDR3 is TGTGCCAGCAGCTTAGGCAGGTCGGGGGGGCGGAAATCCTACGAGCAGTACTTC. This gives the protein CASSLGRSGGRKSYEQYF.

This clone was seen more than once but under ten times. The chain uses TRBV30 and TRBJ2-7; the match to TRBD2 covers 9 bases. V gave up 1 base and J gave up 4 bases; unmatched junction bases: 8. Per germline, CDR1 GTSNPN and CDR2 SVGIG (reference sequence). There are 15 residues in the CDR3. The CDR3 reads CAWSDKRLAVYEQYF. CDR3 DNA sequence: TGTGCCTGGAGTGACAAAAGACTAGCGGTATACGAGCAGTACTTC. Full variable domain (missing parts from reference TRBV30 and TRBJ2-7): SQTIHQWPATLVQPVGSPLSLECTVEGTSNPNLYWYRQAAGRGLQLLFYSVGIGQISSEVPQNLSASRPQDRQFILSSKKLLLSDSGFYLCAWSDKRLAVYEQYFGPGTRLTVT.

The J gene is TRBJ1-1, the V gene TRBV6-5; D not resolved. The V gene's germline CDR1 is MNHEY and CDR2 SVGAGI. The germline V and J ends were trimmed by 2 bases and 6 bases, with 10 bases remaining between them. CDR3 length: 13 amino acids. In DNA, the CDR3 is TGTGCCAGCAGTTACGGGAAAACAGCTGAAGCTTTCTTT. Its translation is CASSYGKTAEAFF.

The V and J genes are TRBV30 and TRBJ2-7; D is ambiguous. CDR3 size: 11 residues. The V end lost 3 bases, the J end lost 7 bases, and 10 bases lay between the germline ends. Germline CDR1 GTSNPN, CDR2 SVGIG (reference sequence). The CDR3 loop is CAWSPGPEQYF. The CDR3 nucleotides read TGTGCCTGGAGCCCCGGACCAGAGCAGTACTTC.

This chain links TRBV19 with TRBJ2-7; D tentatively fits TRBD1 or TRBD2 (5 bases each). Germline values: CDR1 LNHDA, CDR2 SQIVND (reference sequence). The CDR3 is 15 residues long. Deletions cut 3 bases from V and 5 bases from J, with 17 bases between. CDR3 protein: CASSISGGYLHEQYF. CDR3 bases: TGTGCCAGTAGTATTAGTGGGGGATACTTGCACGAGCAGTACTTC.

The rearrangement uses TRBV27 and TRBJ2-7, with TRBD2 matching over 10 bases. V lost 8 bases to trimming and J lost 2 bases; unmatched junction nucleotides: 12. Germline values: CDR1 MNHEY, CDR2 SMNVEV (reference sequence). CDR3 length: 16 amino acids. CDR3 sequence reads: CASSTPGLAPPYEQYF. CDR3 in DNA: TGTGCCAGCTCTACCCCGGGACTAGCGCCTCCCTACGAGCAGTACTTC.

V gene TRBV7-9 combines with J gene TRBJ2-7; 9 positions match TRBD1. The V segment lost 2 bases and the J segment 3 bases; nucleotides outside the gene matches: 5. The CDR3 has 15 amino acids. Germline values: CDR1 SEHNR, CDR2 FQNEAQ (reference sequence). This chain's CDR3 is CASSLSVTGGYEQYF. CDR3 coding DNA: TGTGCCAGCAGCTTATCAGTGACAGGGGGCTACGAGCAGTACTTC.